Listed below are T cell receptor beta chains from one sample, sequenced in a study of blood T cell repertoires in COVID-19. This table comes from immunoSEQ multiplex PCR, and its TCRdb copy is limited to in-frame clones, with some not included. This sample has fewer than 250,000 clones, with around 80% found just once. Sequenced sample: peripheral blood. These receptors came from a human donor in a cohort sampled during active COVID-19. Each CDR3 is given with its conserved first and last residue. Each record gives: clone size, D gene, V gene, J gene, CDR3 DNA, CDR3 protein. A D gene is named only where the DNA matches it firmly. Where a row states a size, it is once, few, many or the class of an expanded clone; other rows omit it.

>NA|NA|TRBV3-1/TRBV3-2|TRBJ2-4
TGTGCCAGCAGCCAAGTCCTAGTTGCCAAAAACATTCAGTACTTC
CASSQVLVAKNIQYF
>NA|TRBD2|TRBV19|TRBJ2-1
TGTGCCAGTAAGGCTAGCGGGAGGGCCGGGATTCATCATGAGCAGTTCTTC
CASKASGRAGIHHEQFF
>NA|TRBD1|TRBV30|TRBJ1-5
TGTGCCTGGAGTCCCGGACAGGGGGCTTTTCAGCCCCAGCATTTT
CAWSPGQGAFQPQHF
>few|NA|TRBV7-9|TRBJ1-2
TGTGCCAGCAGCTTAGTTAGAGAGATCTATGGCTACACCTTC
CASSLVREIYGYTF
>NA|TRBD1|TRBV19|TRBJ2-1
TGTGCCAGTAGTATAGATCTATTAGGGACAGCCAATGAGCAGTTCTTC
CASSIDLLGTANEQFF
>NA|NA|TRBV3-1/TRBV3-2|TRBJ2-7
TGTGCCAGCAGCCGAAAAGGTACTACCTCCTCCTACGAGCAGTACTTC
CASSRKGTTSSYEQYF
>NA|NA|TRBV6-6|TRBJ2-2
TGTGCCAGCAGTTACTCGAGTAGCGCCGGGGAGCTGTTTTTT
CASSYSSSAGELFF
>once|TRBD1|TRBV19|TRBJ2-7
TGTGCCAGTAGCCGAGGGGGACAGGGGTACGAGCAGTACTTC
CASSRGGQGYEQYF
>NA|NA|TRBV4-1|TRBJ1-1
TGCGCCAGCAGCCAGAGTGAGAGGGCTTGGGTTGAAGCTTTCTTT
CASSQSERAWVEAFF
>NA|NA|TRBV27|TRBJ2-1
TGTGCCAGCAGTCCAACGGGAACCTACTACAATGAGCAGTTCTTC
CASSPTGTYYNEQFF
>NA|TRBD1|TRBV24-1|TRBJ1-1
TGTGCCACCAGTACAGGGGTGAGCACTGAAGCTTTCTTT
CATSTGVSTEAFF
>NA|NA|TRBV30|TRBJ1-3
TGTGCCTGCAGGGTTTCTGGAAACACCATATATTTT
CACRVSGNTIYF
>NA|NA|TRBV28|TRBJ2-7
TGTGCCAGCAGTTTTTTAACAGGGATCTCCTACGAGCAGTACTTC
CASSFLTGISYEQYF
>once|TRBD1|TRBV7-2|TRBJ1-5
TGTGCCAGCAGCCAAGGGACAGGGTCGCAGCCCCAGCATTTT
CASSQGTGSQPQHF
>few|NA|TRBV7-2|TRBJ1-2
TGTGCCAGCAGCTATCAGACAGGACCTTATGGCTACACCTTC
CASSYQTGPYGYTF
>NA|NA|TRBV6-5|TRBJ2-5
TGTGCCAGCAGACAATTCATACAAGAGACCCAGTACTTC
CASRQFIQETQYF
>NA|NA|TRBV7-3|TRBJ2-2
TGTGCCAGCAGCTTAACCGCCACTATAGGGGAGCTGTTTTTT
CASSLTATIGELFF
>few|TRBD2|TRBV18|TRBJ2-1
TGTGCCAGCTCACCACGTTCCGGACTAGGGCCGTTCTACAATGAGCAGTTCTTC
CASSPRSGLGPFYNEQFF
>few|NA|TRBV5-5|TRBJ1-5
TGTGCCAGCAGCTCAGACGGGGTTGGCCAGCCCCAGCATTTT
CASSSDGVGQPQHF
>NA|NA|TRBV12-3/TRBV12-4|TRBJ1-1
TGTGCCAGCAGCCCGGGGTTCTTCGTTGCTTTCTTT
CASSPGFFVAFF
>few|TRBD1|TRBV5-1|TRBJ1-1
TGCGCCAGCAGCTCCAGGACAGGACCGGACATACTGGAAGCTTTCTTT
CASSSRTGPDILEAFF
>NA|TRBD2|TRBV7-9|TRBJ2-5
TGTGCCAGCAGCTTGGGACCTAGCGGAAAAGAGACCCAGTACTTC
CASSLGPSGKETQYF
>NA|TRBD1|TRBV18|TRBJ2-5
TGTGCCAGCTCATTCGGACAGGGCGAGACCCAGTACTTC
CASSFGQGETQYF
>NA|TRBD1|TRBV7-9|TRBJ2-1
TGTGCCAGCAGCCCACGACCGGGACAGGGGAGGAATGAGCAGTTCTTC
CASSPRPGQGRNEQFF
>NA|NA|TRBV19|TRBJ2-2
TGTGCCAGTAGTCAGGACAGGAACACCGGGGAGCTGTTTTTT
CASSQDRNTGELFF
>NA|TRBD2|TRBV6-5|TRBJ2-5
TGTGCCAGCAGGACTAGCGGGAAAGAGACCCAGTACTTC
CASRTSGKETQYF
>NA|TRBD1|TRBV28|TRBJ2-1
TGTGCCAGCAGCTACGGGACAGGGGACTACAATGAGCAGTTCTTC
CASSYGTGDYNEQFF
>NA|NA|TRBV18|TRBJ2-3
TGTGCCAGCTCAAGCAGGGGCGCTAGCACAGATACGCAGTATTTT
CASSSRGASTDTQYF
>NA|NA|TRBV7-9|TRBJ1-1
TGTGCCAGCAGCTTAACGACAAGATCGAACACTGAAGCTTTCTTT
CASSLTTRSNTEAFF
>NA|TRBD1|TRBV5-1|TRBJ1-2
TGCGCCAGCAGCGTGACAGGGCCCTATGGCTACACCTTC
CASSVTGPYGYTF
>NA|NA|TRBV6-5|TRBJ1-5
TGTGCCAGCAGTTACTCGAGCGGTAGCAATCAGCCCCAGCATTTT
CASSYSSGSNQPQHF
>NA|TRBD1|TRBV7-2|TRBJ1-4
TGTGCCAGCAGCTTAAGGGGTAGGGACAGGGTCGGTAATGAAAAACTGTTTTTT
CASSLRGRDRVGNEKLFF
>NA|TRBD1|TRBV2|TRBJ1-6
TGTGCCAGCAGTGGACCACAGGGGTCGCATTCACCCCTCCACTTT
CASSGPQGSHSPLHF
>NA|TRBD1|TRBV5-1|TRBJ2-5
TGCGCCAGCAGCGGGAAGCGATTGGGGAGAGGGGGCGCGTGGGAAGAGACCCAGTACTTC
CASSGKRLGRGGAWEETQYF
>NA|TRBD1|TRBV7-9|TRBJ2-2
TGTGCCAGCAGCACTAGGACAGGGGTCGGGGAGCTGTTTTTT
CASSTRTGVGELFF
>once|NA|TRBV5-6|TRBJ2-1
TGTGCCAGCAGCTTCCAGGGTGAGCAGTTCTTC
CASSFQGEQFF
>once|TRBD2|TRBV4-1|TRBJ2-1
TGCGCCAGCAGCCTCCAAGGGGAGGGGCCATGGGGGAATGAGCAGTTCTTC
CASSLQGEGPWGNEQFF
>NA|TRBD1|TRBV5-1|TRBJ2-7
TGCGCCAGCAGCCGGGACAGGGCCTACGAGCAGTACTTC
CASSRDRAYEQYF
>NA|TRBD1|TRBV6-5|TRBJ2-1
TGTGCCAGCAGCGACAGGGGGCTGTACAATGAGCAGTTCTTC
CASSDRGLYNEQFF
>NA|TRBD2|TRBV6-5|TRBJ2-5
TGTGCCAGCAGTTTGAGCGCGGGGGGCCAGGAGACCCAGTACTTC
CASSLSAGGQETQYF
>NA|TRBD1|TRBV2|TRBJ2-2
TGTGCCAGCACGCGACAGGGGGTTAGGACCGGGGAGCTGTTTTTT
CASTRQGVRTGELFF
>NA|NA|TRBV28|TRBJ2-7
TGTGCCAGCAGCCCTCGACGGGCCTACGAGCAGTACTTC
CASSPRRAYEQYF
>NA|NA|TRBV3-1/TRBV3-2|TRBJ2-2
TGTGCCAGCACCTATAGCGGAAAAACCGGGGAGCTGTTTTTT
CASTYSGKTGELFF
>NA|NA|TRBV6-1|TRBJ1-5
TGTGCCAGCAGTGACCAACAGAACAATCAGCCCCAGCATTTT
CASSDQQNNQPQHF
>NA|TRBD1|TRBV27|TRBJ1-2
TGTGCCAGCAGTCTCGACGAAAGGGGGCGTTTCTATGGCTACACCTTC
CASSLDERGRFYGYTF
>NA|NA|TRBV28|TRBJ2-3
TGTGCCAGCCACTTACAGGGATCGACAGATACGCAGTATTTT
CASHLQGSTDTQYF
>NA|NA|TRBV5-1|TRBJ2-2
TGCGCCAGCAGCACGCTCAGGGGAGCCGACGGGGAGCTGTTTTTT
CASSTLRGADGELFF
>NA|NA|TRBV19|TRBJ2-2
TGTGCCAGCTCCAGGGTGTCCGGGGAGCTGTTTTTT
CASSRVSGELFF
>many|NA|TRBV24-1|TRBJ1-2
TGTGCCACCAGTGATCCCACATTAAACTATGGCTACACCTTC
CATSDPTLNYGYTF
>NA|TRBD2|TRBV27|TRBJ2-7
TGTGCCAGCAGTTTTGGAGGGTCTAGCGGGCAAACCCCTAGGGAGCAGTACTTC
CASSFGGSSGQTPREQYF
>few|NA|TRBV5-1|TRBJ1-2
TGCGCCAGCAGCTTGGGAGAGCGACGGTATGGCTACACCTTC
CASSLGERRYGYTF
>few|NA|TRBV27|TRBJ2-7
TGTGCCAGCAGTCCCCAAGAGGGAACCTACGAGCAGTACTTC
CASSPQEGTYEQYF
>NA|NA|TRBV3-1/TRBV3-2|TRBJ1-6
TGTGCCAGCAGCCCCGCGGGGGCAGGGAGATATTCACCCCTCCACTTT
CASSPAGAGRYSPLHF
>NA|NA|TRBV9|TRBJ2-5
TGTGCCAGCAGCGTAGAAGGGGTTTGGGAGACCCAGTACTTC
CASSVEGVWETQYF
>few|TRBD2|TRBV29-1|TRBJ2-1
TGCAGCGAAAAAAAGCGGGGGTACAATGAGCAGTTCTTC
CSEKKRGYNEQFF
>once|NA|TRBV9|TRBJ2-6
TGTGCCAGTAGCCTTTTCTCTGGGGCCAACGTCCTGACTTTC
CASSLFSGANVLTF
>NA|NA|TRBV25-1|TRBJ2-3
TGTGCCAGCAGTGAAGCAACTATTAGAAATACGCAGTATTTT
CASSEATIRNTQYF
>NA|TRBD1|TRBV30|TRBJ1-1
TGTGCCTGGAGTTGGGGTACAGGGGGGGCTTTCTTT
CAWSWGTGGAFF